The 25 T cell receptor beta chains reported below all come from one sample, sequenced in a study of T cell responses to AZD1222 COVID-19 vaccine. Sequenced by immunoSEQ multiplex PCR; TCRdb stores in-frame clones only, minus some. Of 68,000 or so clones detected, about three quarters appear once; the ten largest clones hold around 10%. This sample comprised peripheral blood, obtained on day 0 of AZD1222 vaccination. These TCRs come from an adult in good health.

There are a few counts of this clone. This chain uses TRBV7-6 with TRBJ2-7; 9 positions agree with TRBD1. CDR1 and CDR2 (germline): SGHVS, FNYEAQ. The CDR3 is made up of 15 amino acids. Trimming removed 3 bases from V and 2 bases from J; junction bases left unmatched: 5. CDR3 nucleotide sequence: TGTGCCAGCAGCTTTGGGACAGGGAGGACCTACGAGCAGTACTTC. Its translation is CASSFGTGRTYEQYF.

The rearrangement uses TRBV5-4 and TRBJ2-5; D is perhaps TRBD1 or TRBD2 (5 bases each). The CDR3 has 14 amino acids. In germline, CDR1 is SGHNT, CDR2 YYREEE (reference sequence). Trimming left V 4 bases short and J 8 bases short, with 18 bases between. Written as DNA, the CDR3 is TGTGCCAGCAGCGGGGGACCGGAGCAAATTACCCAGTACTTC. Amino acid sequence: CASSGGPEQITQYF.

This clone was counted a few times. V is TRBV6-5 and J is TRBJ1-2; no clear D gene. Per the germline V gene, CDR1 is MNHEY and CDR2 is SVGAGI. The CDR3 is 15 amino acids. Between the trimmed V and J ends, which lost 2 bases and 4 bases, there was a span of 14 bases. CDR3 sequence reads: CASSYQSTQLYGYTF. The DNA of the CDR3 is TGTGCCAGCAGTTACCAATCGACTCAACTCTATGGCTACACCTTC.

The gene calls are TRBV6-5 and TRBJ1-1; D is unclear. The CDR3 extends over 11 amino acids. The ends were cut back, 10 bases at V and 6 bases at J, with 12 bases in the middle. CDR1 is MNHEY, CDR2 SVGAGI, per germline. In nucleotides, the CDR3 is TGTGCCACCACGGGAAGGTCTGAAGCTTTCTTT. Its translation: CATTGRSEAFF.

The chain links TRBV28 to TRBJ1-2; D is unclear. CDR3 length equals 16 residues. Per the germline V gene, CDR1 is MDHEN and CDR2 is SYDVKM. V was trimmed by 5 bases and J by 0 bases, leaving 16 bases between them. CDR3 DNA sequence: TGTGCCAGCAGTCCGCGCGGCCTGTCGGCTAACTATGGCTACACCTTC. Encoded protein: CASSPRGLSANYGYTF.

J is TRBJ2-5 and V is TRBV20-1; possible D gene TRBD2, 6 bases. The V gene lost 3 bases and the J gene lost 0 bases, with 20 bases spanning the gap. The CDR3 extends over 17 amino acids. Germline values: CDR1 DFQATT, CDR2 SNEGSKA (reference sequence). CDR3 amino acids: CSASFFAGTSHQETQYF. The CDR3 bases are TGCAGTGCTAGTTTCTTTGCCGGAACTAGCCACCAAGAGACCCAGTACTTC.

This clone showed up just a few times. V is TRBV28 and J is TRBJ2-1, with a weak D call TRBD1 (5 bases). CDR3 length: 13 amino acids. Germline V gene data show CDR1 as MDHEN and CDR2 as SYDVKM. V was cut by 5 bases and J by 5 bases, with 10 bases left in between. The CDR3 bases are TGTGCCAGCAGTCAGATAGGGGACAATGAGCAGTTCTTC. Translated, it gives CASSQIGDNEQFF.

This chain connects TRBV16 to TRBJ1-1, with a weak D call TRBD1 (6 bases). Germline CDR1 is KGHSY and CDR2 is FQNENV. This CDR3 spans 15 amino acids. With 0 bases removed from V and 3 bases from J, the gap between germline ends came to 11 bases. The CDR3 reads CASSQSQGRDTEAFF. The CDR3 nucleotides read TGTGCCAGCAGCCAATCGCAGGGGCGGGACACTGAAGCTTTCTTT.

The chain has TRBV6-5 and TRBJ1-1, with TRBD1 identical over 8 bases. Losses at the gene ends were 7 bases for V and 2 bases for J; bases not matched to a gene: 3. Germline lookup yields CDR1 MNHEY and CDR2 SVGAGI. This CDR3 has 13 residues. CDR3 protein: CASTRGRNTEAFF. The CDR3 nucleotides read TGTGCCAGCACCAGGGGGCGTAACACTGAAGCTTTCTTT.

V gene TRBV29-1 combines with J gene TRBJ2-1; 13 bases map to TRBD2. The CDR3 runs 13 residues. Trimming removed 7 bases from V and 8 bases from J; junction bases left unmatched: 5. Germline V gene sequence: CDR1 SQVTM, CDR2 ANQGSEA. The CDR3 spells CSAGLAGDYEQFF. The CDR3, as DNA: TGCAGCGCCGGACTAGCGGGGGACTATGAGCAGTTCTTC.

The chain couples TRBV6-2 or TRBV6-3 to TRBJ2-1; D is unresolved. Trimming removed 5 bases at V and 7 bases at J, with 15 bases between. Per germline, CDR1 MNHEY and CDR2 SVGEGT. The CDR3 is 14 residues long. The CDR3 coding sequence is TGTGCCAGCAGTCCCGAGCTGGTTTTGAATGAGCAGTTCTTC. Translation gives CASSPELVLNEQFF.

The V gene is TRBV29-1, the J gene TRBJ1-1; the D gene is possibly TRBD1 (5 bases). V lost 7 bases and J 2 bases, leaving 14 bases between the germline ends. Germline CDR1 is SQVTM and CDR2 is ANQGSEA. The CDR3 has 13 residues. The CDR3 nucleotides read TGCAGCGCTAAGGGGCGGGACAACACTGAAGCTTTCTTT. This gives the protein CSAKGRDNTEAFF.

The chain couples TRBV5-1 to TRBJ2-1, with 11 nucleotides matching TRBD2. Germline lookup yields CDR1 SGHRS and CDR2 YFSETQ. The junction had 6 bases not matched to a gene; V was cut back by 2 bases and J by 5 bases. The CDR3 has 16 residues. The CDR3 coding sequence is TGCGCCAGCAGCTTTAGCGGGGGGGCCCAAGACAATGAGCAGTTCTTC. This codes for CASSFSGGAQDNEQFF.

The J gene is TRBJ2-7, the V gene TRBV21-1. TRBV21-1 is noted as a pseudogene. The CDR3 sequence is 15 residues long. The DNA for the CDR3 is TGTGCCAGCAGCAAATCTCCGCCAGCCCTGGGAGAGCAGTACTTC. Translating gives CASSKSPPALGEQYF.

V gene TRBV18 combines with J gene TRBJ1-6; D is unclear. This CDR3 is 14 amino acids long. The germline CDR1 and CDR2 sequences are KGHSH and LQKENI. Trimming removed 1 base at V and 7 bases at J, with 8 bases between. CDR3 in amino acids: CASSPRRTNSPLHF. The CDR3 DNA reads as TGTGCCAGCTCACCACGGAGGACGAATTCACCCCTCCACTTT.

This chain links TRBV19 with TRBJ1-5, with TRBD1 identical over 7 bases. V shed 7 bases and J 1 base; nucleotides not matched to a gene: 13. Germline V gene lookup returns CDR1 LNHDA and CDR2 SQIVND (reference sequence). The CDR3 totals 17 residues. This CDR3 reads CASTPDRASQSNQPQHF. The DNA for the CDR3 is TGTGCCAGTACCCCTGACAGGGCCAGCCAGAGCAATCAGCCCCAGCATTTT.

The genes are TRBV5-1 and TRBJ1-4, with D possibly being TRBD1 (5 bases). Trimming left V 5 bases short and J 0 bases short, with 11 bases between. Per the germline V gene, CDR1 is SGHRS and CDR2 is YFSETQ. The CDR3 length is 15 residues. The CDR3 region is CASSRGASTNEKLFF. The CDR3 nucleotides read TGCGCCAGCAGTCGCGGGGCTTCAACTAATGAAAAACTGTTTTTT.

The V gene is TRBV9, the J gene TRBJ2-7; D is ambiguous. Looked up from germline, CDR1 is SGDLS and CDR2 is YYNGEE. Trimming pared 2 bases from V and 3 bases from J, leaving 12 bases between. CDR3 length equals 14 residues. The CDR3 reads CASSVGQALYEQYF. The CDR3 region has the DNA TGTGCCAGCAGCGTTGGGCAGGCTCTCTACGAGCAGTACTTC.

The sample holds one count of this clone. This chain uses TRBV12-5 with TRBJ2-2, with TRBD1 as a possible D gene (6 bases). This CDR3 has 14 amino acids. Per germline, CDR1 LGHNT and CDR2 FRNRAP. V lost 1 base and J lost 6, with 9 bases in between. The CDR3 spells CASGLADRAGELFF. In DNA form, the CDR3 reads TGTGCTAGTGGTTTGGCGGACAGAGCCGGGGAGCTGTTTTTT.

This chain uses TRBV7-9 with TRBJ2-3; D call uncertain. V was clipped by 5 bases and J by 9 bases, with 18 bases between them. Looked up from germline, CDR1 is SEHNR and CDR2 is FQNEAQ (reference sequence). There are 14 residues in the CDR3. CDR3 residues: CASSHFREMNTQYF. The CDR3 nucleotides are TGTGCCAGCAGCCACTTTCGCGAAATGAACACGCAGTATTTT.

The chain combines TRBV4-1 with TRBJ2-1; 9 nucleotides match TRBD2. The CDR3 sequence is 16 residues long. The germline gives CDR1 MGHRA, CDR2 YSYEKL. J was trimmed by 6 bases and V by 0 bases; bases with no gene match: 6. This CDR3 is CASSQDRGLALNEQFF. In DNA form, the CDR3 reads TGCGCCAGCAGCCAAGATCGGGGACTAGCCCTCAATGAGCAGTTCTTC.

This sequence joins TRBV10-3 and TRBJ1-1; D is unclear. From germline, CDR1 is ENHRY and CDR2 SYGVKD. Trimming took off 10 bases at V and 1 base at J, with 13 bases between the two ends. This CDR3 comprises 13 residues. CDR3 DNA: TGTGCCACCATCGCCGGGTCGAACACTGAAGCTTTCTTT. Translated: CATIAGSNTEAFF.

This clone was counted a few times. The V gene is TRBV6-5, the J gene TRBJ1-2; 9 bases line up with TRBD1. This CDR3 is built from 14 residues. V shed 6 bases and J 6 bases; nucleotides not matched to a gene: 8. CDR1 and CDR2 (germline): MNHEY, SVGAGI. This CDR3 is CASSTQGAVDGYTF. For the CDR3, the DNA is TGTGCCAGCAGCACACAGGGGGCGGTCGATGGCTACACCTTC.

The rearrangement links TRBV5-6 to TRBJ1-1, with D possibly being TRBD1 (5 bases). Deletions cut 2 bases from V and 6 bases from J, with 8 bases between. The CDR3 runs to 12 residues. Germline values: CDR1 SGHDT, CDR2 YYEEEE. CDR3 DNA: TGTGCCAGCAGCTTTTTAGGGGCTGAAGCTTTCTTT. Encoded protein: CASSFLGAEAFF.

This chain connects TRBV2 to TRBJ1-1; unclear D gene. The V and J ends lost 0 bases and 4 bases respectively, with 12 bases between them. The CDR3 contains 15 residues. Germline loops: CDR1 SNHLY, CDR2 FYNNEI. CDR3: CASSEAAVGGTEAFF. Written as DNA, the CDR3 is TGTGCCAGCAGTGAAGCGGCAGTCGGTGGCACTGAAGCTTTCTTT.